This record covers a single TCR beta chain. Its specificity is unknown. Buffy coats from healthy blood donors served as controls. These data belong to a study of STAT5B mutations in CD4+ large granular lymphocyte leukemia. Across the whole study: Among healthy controls, a particular HLA allele went with more CDR3 'QG' motifs. Study-wide points: Top patient clones used TRBV06 genes more often: 8/27 versus 2/35 in controls. Higher CD4+ than CD8+ T-LGLL clonality might reflect small sample size.

The method was immunoSEQ multiplex PCR; TCRdb's version includes in-frame clones alone and lacks a portion of them. The sample has roughly 30,000 clones, about 74% seen once; the top ten hold approximately 1%. Trimming pared 10 bases from V and 10 bases from J, leaving 20 bases between. The CDR3 sequence is 14 residues long. Germline CDR1 and CDR2: MNHNY and SVGAGI (reference sequence). The sample consisted of CD4+ T cells from blood buffy coats. The chain uses TRBV6-6 and TRBJ1-6; D ambiguous. The receptor was derived from a human donor in good health. CDR3 residues: CATSDRWSSSPLHF. CDR3 nucleotides: TGTGCCACCTCCGACCGTTGGTCGTCATCACCCCTCCACTTT.